Each of the 11 T cell receptor beta chains below was sequenced from the same sample in a study of T-cell reconstitution after alpha-beta-depleted transplantation in children. Unique molecular identifiers were built into the TCRbeta library. Using its own MiXCR run on the PCR reads, TCRdb lists one record per CDR3 protein. The table has about 600,000 distinct CDR3 sequences, under 25% seen once. The input for sequencing was PBMCs, mostly from graft donor cells, taken 360 days after TCRalphabeta/CD19-depleted stem cell transplant. Receptors originate from a boy under three years old who had a stem cell transplant for acute myeloid leukemia, so the T cells may come from the graft donor.

CDR3 DNA: TGCGCCAGCAGCCAAATCGCTCGGGGAAGGTCCTACAATGAGCAGTTCTTC. This codes for CASSQIARGRSYNEQFF. V and J are TRBV4-3 and TRBJ2-1, with D perhaps matching TRBD2 (5 bases). The CDR3 has 17 amino acids. Germline lookup yields CDR1 LGHNA and CDR2 YSLEER. Trimming took off 2 bases at V and 1 base at J, with 15 bases between the two ends.

The table lists this clonotype with many counts. This chain connects TRBV29-1 to TRBJ2-1, with a possible D match to TRBD2 (5 bases). Trimming removed 4 bases at V and 6 bases at J, with 13 bases between. From germline, CDR1 is SQVTM and CDR2 ANQGSEA. The CDR3 length is 13 residues. The CDR3, as DNA: TGCAGCGTTGGCCCCCCGGGGTTCAATGAGCAGTTCTTC. This gives the protein CSVGPPGFNEQFF.

This clonotype was seen repeatedly, ten times or more. The V gene is TRBV7-9, the J gene TRBJ2-1; TRBD2 agrees at 8 bases. Germline trimming cut 1 base from V and 3 bases from J; bases unmatched to any gene: 5. The CDR3 length is 16 residues. Germline V CDR1 and CDR2: SEHNR, FQNEAQ (reference sequence). This CDR3 reads CASSLDRGGYYNEQFF. CDR3 bases: TGTGCCAGCAGCTTAGATCGGGGGGGTTACTACAATGAGCAGTTCTTC.

The rearrangement links TRBV9 to TRBJ1-2; 9 bases map to TRBD1. The junction had 1 base not matched to a gene; V was cut back by 2 bases and J by 2 bases. In germline, CDR1 is SGDLS, CDR2 YYNGEE. The length of the CDR3 is 14 residues. The CDR3 bases are TGTGCCAGCAGCGTCGGGACAGGGAACTATGGCTACACCTTC. It specifies CASSVGTGNYGYTF.

The chain recombines TRBV15 with TRBJ2-1; D gene unclear. CDR3 length: 13 amino acids. V was trimmed by 3 bases and J by 9 bases, leaving 12 bases between them. Germline V gene data show CDR1 as LNHNV and CDR2 as YYDKDF (reference sequence). This CDR3 reads CATSRGSPGEQFF. CDR3 coding DNA: TGTGCCACCAGCAGGGGAAGTCCCGGTGAGCAGTTCTTC.

The genes are TRBV20-1 and TRBJ2-7; 7 positions agree with TRBD2. This CDR3 region has 14 residues. Unmatched junction bases numbered 8, after V lost 0 bases and J lost 6 bases. Germline loops: CDR1 DFQATT, CDR2 SNEGSKA (reference sequence). The CDR3 loop is CSAREKGTISEQYF. The CDR3 DNA reads as TGCAGTGCTAGAGAGAAAGGGACTATCAGCGAGCAGTACTTC.

There are a few counts of this clonotype. The V gene is TRBV25-1, the J gene TRBJ2-1; D remains unclear. Trimming cost V 6 bases and J 9 bases, with 24 bases left between them. From germline, CDR1 is MGHDK and CDR2 SYGVNS. CDR3 length equals 16 residues. Written as DNA, the CDR3 is TGTGCCAGCAGCGGGTCAAGGGCGTTGTTAGTCTTTGAGCAGTTCTTC. This encodes CASSGSRALLVFEQFF.

J is TRBJ2-1 and V is TRBV20-1; TRBD2 matches at 12 bases. This CDR3 has 17 residues. Per the germline V gene, CDR1 is DFQATT and CDR2 is SNEGSKA (reference sequence). After removal of 1 base from V and 3 bases from J, the junction contained 7 bases not matched to a gene. In DNA form, the CDR3 reads TGCAGTGCTAGAGCCTCGGGACTAGCGGGCCTCTACAATGAGCAGTTCTTC. Residues: CSARASGLAGLYNEQFF.

This clonotype was detected ten times or more. This chain connects TRBV7-9 to TRBJ2-1; D is uncertain. This CDR3 is 16 amino acids long. CDR1 and CDR2 (germline): SEHNR, FQNEAQ (reference sequence). The germline V and J ends were trimmed by 5 bases and 0 bases, with 14 bases remaining between them. The CDR3 is CASSILEWSSYNEQFF. The CDR3, as DNA: TGTGCCAGCAGCATATTGGAGTGGAGCTCCTACAATGAGCAGTTCTTC.

This clonotype occurred a few times. This sequence joins TRBV20-1 and TRBJ1-2; possible D gene TRBD1, 5 bases. Trimming stripped 1 base from V and 6 bases from J, with 9 bases between. CDR3 size: 12 residues. Germline assignment: CDR1 DFQATT and CDR2 SNEGSKA (reference sequence). The CDR3 loop reads CSARGGRDGYTF. The DNA for the CDR3 is TGCAGTGCTAGAGGGGGCAGGGATGGCTACACCTTC.

This clonotype was detected many times. The chain is built from TRBV24-1 and TRBJ2-2; the D is unclear. V was clipped by 3 bases and J by 2 bases, with 6 bases between them. The length of the CDR3 is 14 residues. Germline CDR1 is KGHDR and CDR2 is SFDVKD. This CDR3 is CATSDRVNTGELFF. In nucleotides, the CDR3 is TGTGCCACCAGTGATAGGGTCAACACCGGGGAGCTGTTTTTT.